One sample yielded the 16 T cell receptor beta chains listed below, sequenced in a study of OX40 agonist ivuxolimab in advanced cancers. Generated by immunoSEQ multiplex PCR, the TCRdb table keeps only in-frame clones and is missing some. The repertoire consists of about 77,000 clones, with nearly 95% occurring once and the leading ten covering over 20%. The specimen comprised CD4+ or CD8+ T cells sorted from blood, sampled in a trial of the OX40 agonist ivuxolimab. The receptors were sampled from an adult with an advanced solid tumor such as melanoma, head and neck, liver or kidney cancer.

This rearrangement joins TRBV7-9 to TRBJ2-1; 13 positions agree with TRBD2. Unmatched junction bases numbered 3, after V lost 4 bases and J lost 9 bases. The CDR3 has 14 amino acids. The germline V gene encodes CDR1 SEHNR and CDR2 FQNEAQ (reference sequence). The CDR3 nucleotides are TGTGCCAGCAGCTACCGACTAGCGGGAGGTGAGCAGTTCTTC. Translated: CASSYRLAGGEQFF.

CDR3 amino acids: CASSPADRIGPEAFF. CDR3 coding DNA: TGCGCCAGCAGCCCCGCCGACAGGATAGGGCCTGAAGCTTTCTTT. This chain joins TRBV4-3 and TRBJ1-1; TRBD1 might be the D (6 bases). V lost 4 bases, J lost 6 bases, and 18 bases lay in between. The CDR3 consists of 15 residues. CDR1 and CDR2 (germline): LGHNA, YSLEER.

V and J are TRBV5-1 and TRBJ1-1; 9 nucleotides align to TRBD1. Trimming at V came to 3 bases and at J to 6 bases, leaving 6 bases not matched to a gene. This CDR3 has 14 residues. In germline, CDR1 is SGHRS, CDR2 YFSETQ. The CDR3 spells CASSWTGVWAEAFF. As DNA, the CDR3 is TGCGCCAGCAGCTGGACAGGGGTGTGGGCTGAAGCTTTCTTT.

The V gene is TRBV27, the J gene TRBJ1-5; D gene ambiguous. With 3 bases removed from V and 7 bases from J, the gap between germline ends came to 16 bases. The CDR3 is 15 residues long. Germline V gives CDR1 MNHEY, CDR2 SMNVEV (reference sequence). The chain's CDR3 is CASSFGPGEKQPQHF. The DNA of the CDR3 is TGTGCCAGCAGTTTCGGACCCGGGGAGAAACAGCCCCAGCATTTT.

The rearrangement joins TRBV19 to TRBJ1-2; D remains ambiguous. CDR1 and CDR2 (germline): LNHDA, SQIVND (reference sequence). The CDR3 consists of 17 residues. V lost 4 bases and J lost 5, with 23 bases in between. Here the CDR3 reads CASSNLKTDLLSYGYTF. The CDR3 nucleotides are TGTGCCAGTAGTAACCTCAAAACGGACCTTCTTTCTTATGGCTACACCTTC. The full variable domain, rest sourced from reference TRBV19 and TRBJ1-2, is DGGITQSPKYLFRKEGQNVTLSCEQNLNHDAMYWYRQDPGQGLRLIYYSQIVNDFQKGDIAEGYSVSREKKESFPLTVTSAQKNPTAFYLCASSNLKTDLLSYGYTFGSGTRLTVV.

The rearrangement uses TRBV5-6 and TRBJ2-2; the match to TRBD1 covers 9 bases. CDR1 SGHDT and CDR2 YYEEEE come from the germline V gene. This CDR3 has 15 amino acids. Unmatched junction bases numbered 3, after V lost 2 bases and J lost 4 bases. The DNA for the CDR3 is TGTGCCAGCAGCTTCCTGGACAGGGGCACCGGGGAGCTGTTTTTT. Amino acid sequence: CASSFLDRGTGELFF.

This clone occurred a few times. The chain carries TRBV9 and TRBJ1-1, with TRBD1 identical over 7 bases. V dropped 4 bases and J dropped 5; count of bases not matched to a gene: 11. Per germline, CDR1 SGDLS and CDR2 YYNGEE. CDR3 length: 15 residues. As DNA, the CDR3 is TGTGCCAGCAGCACCACAGGGACAGATAGGACTGAAGCTTTCTTT. It codes for CASSTTGTDRTEAFF.

CDR3 in amino acids: CASSLTSVGNEQFF. The CDR3 DNA follows: TGTGCCAGCAGCTTGACTAGCGTCGGCAATGAGCAGTTCTTC. The rearrangement links TRBV7-6 to TRBJ2-1; 8 bases agree with TRBD2. This CDR3 has 14 residues. V was pared by 3 bases and J by 6 bases, with 4 bases of the junction left unmatched. CDR1 and CDR2 (germline): SGHVS, FNYEAQ.

This clone occurred once. The CDR3 sequence: CASIIRDRGPCQYF. The CDR3 bases are TGTGCCAGCATTATCCGGGACAGGGGGCCTTGTCAGTACTTC. The chain is built from TRBV6-5 and TRBJ2-7; 12 nucleotides align to TRBD1. V was clipped by 7 bases and J by 10 bases; unmatched bases: 11. This CDR3 is 14 amino acids long. Germline lookup yields CDR1 MNHEY and CDR2 SVGAGI.

The genes are TRBV7-9 and TRBJ2-7; D might be TRBD1 (5 bases). With 5 bases removed from V and 6 bases from J, the gap between germline ends came to 29 bases. Germline values: CDR1 SEHNR, CDR2 FQNEAQ (reference sequence). The CDR3 totals 18 residues. The DNA of the CDR3 is TGTGCCAGCAGCCAAAAGGGGTGGGGCTCCCGAAGTGTTGGCGAGCAGTACTTC. This codes for CASSQKGWGSRSVGEQYF.

Regarding this clone: Relative to the germline gene, one junction end is altered; a read error may explain this. This chain links TRBV7-7 with TRBJ2-2, with TRBD2 as a possible D gene (5 bases). Looked up from germline, CDR1 is SSHAT and CDR2 is FNYEAQ (reference sequence). This CDR3 has 15 amino acids. This chain's CDR3 is CASSLGASGSGELFF. The CDR3 DNA reads as TGTGCTAGCAGCTTAGGAGCCAGCGGCTCCGGGGAGCTGTTTTTT.

The CDR3 sequence: CATSSWSLAGEGSYNEQFF. CDR3 DNA: TGTGCCACCAGCAGTTGGAGCCTCGCTGGAGAGGGTTCGTACAATGAGCAGTTCTTC. The chain combines TRBV15 with TRBJ2-1; D is perhaps TRBD2 (5 bases). CDR3 size: 19 residues. The germline CDR1 and CDR2 sequences are LNHNV and YYDKDF (reference sequence). The V gene lost 3 bases and the J gene lost 4 bases, with 25 bases spanning the gap. The entire variable domain, with the rest obtained from reference TRBV15 and TRBJ2-1, is as follows: DAMVIQNPRYQVTQFGKPVTLSCSQTLNHNVMYWYQQKSSQAPKLLFHYYDKDFNNEADTPDNFQSRRPNTSFCFLDIRSPGLGDTAMYLCATSSWSLAGEGSYNEQFFGPGTRLTVL.

V gene TRBV21-1 combines with J gene TRBJ2-1. TRBV21-1 is a listed pseudogene. This CDR3 comprises 14 residues. DNA of the CDR3: TGTGCCAGCAGCTTATCCGGGACGGTGGATGAGCAGTTCTTC. This sequence encodes CASSLSGTVDEQFF.

The chain links TRBV7-9 to TRBJ1-2; D gene unclear. Germline CDR1 is SEHNR and CDR2 is FQNEAQ (reference sequence). The CDR3 totals 13 residues. The V end lost 5 bases, the J end lost 4 bases, and 11 bases lay between the germline ends. Written as DNA, the CDR3 is TGTGCCAGCAGCCGGACGGCTACCTATGGCTACACCTTC. This gives the protein CASSRTATYGYTF.

V usage is TRBV27 and J usage is TRBJ1-5, with D possibly being TRBD1 (5 bases). The V end was cut by 2 bases, the J end by 6 bases, with 11 bases between. The CDR3 sequence is 14 residues long. The germline V gene encodes CDR1 MNHEY and CDR2 SMNVEV (reference sequence). CDR3: CASSLQGTGQPQHF. The CDR3 DNA reads TGTGCCAGCAGTTTACAGGGTACGGGTCAGCCCCAGCATTTT.

The V and J genes are TRBV9 and TRBJ1-1; D gene uncertain. V shed 0 bases and J shed 4 bases, with 13 bases lying between them. CDR1 is SGDLS, CDR2 YYNGEE, per germline. The CDR3 has 15 residues. This CDR3 reads CASSVGGSGVTEAFF. The CDR3 DNA sequence: TGTGCCAGCAGCGTAGGAGGGTCTGGAGTCACTGAAGCTTTCTTT.